This T cell receptor (beta chain) was sequenced during a study of shared clonotypes between healthy human individuals. Background on the study: Two female and a few male donors aged 18 to 49 were enrolled.

Here immunoSEQ multiplex PCR was the method, and the copy in TCRdb shows in-frame clones only, minus some. This sample has millions of clones, with 90% to 95% found just once. Germline CDR1 LNHDA, CDR2 SQIVND (reference sequence). With 5 bases clipped from V and 2 bases from J, the junction kept 4 bases outside the gene matches. The CDR3 sequence is 14 residues long. The investigators split CD4+ cells into a CD45RA+ naive subset and a CD45RA-negative memory subset. This TCR derives from a man aged 18 to 30 in good health. Specimen: naive CD4+ T cells sorted from blood. Documented subset: CD45RA+ positively selected. V is TRBV19 and J is TRBJ2-7, with 9 bases that match TRBD1. In nucleotides, the CDR3 is TGTGCCAGTAGTGCCGGGACAGGGACCTACGAGCAGTACTTC. It specifies CASSAGTGTYEQYF.